These T cell receptor beta chains were read from a single sample in a study of OX40 agonist ivuxolimab in advanced cancers. Clones were read by immunoSEQ multiplex PCR, and TCRdb kept only the in-frame ones, dropping some. The profile shows fewer than 60,000 clones, roughly nine tenths of them singletons. This specimen consisted of CD4+ or CD8+ T cells sorted from blood, obtained in a trial of the OX40 agonist ivuxolimab. The receptors here all came from an adult with an advanced solid tumor such as melanoma, head and neck, liver or kidney cancer. The conserved cysteine and the conserved F or W are not part of the CDR3 here. Some rows have no size entry. The others give once, few or many, or a class for an expanded clone.

-,TRBV6-1,TRBJ1-5,ASSDVRGSGQPQH
-,TRBV4-1,TRBJ1-2,ASSQGRQGDRYGYT
-,TRBV4-3,TRBJ1-6,ASSQDRRGGTMNSPLH
-,TRBV7-9,TRBJ1-1,ASSSLSPPEAF
-,TRBV5-1,TRBJ1-2,ASSDSGGHGYT
-,TRBV29-1,-,SVRDGTFGEQY
once,TRBV9,TRBJ1-1,ASSYDSGRTEAF
-,TRBV9,TRBJ2-1,ASSVGHEQF
-,TRBV7-2,TRBJ2-5,ASSLRALRGETQY
few,TRBV5-1,TRBJ1-1,ASSPKAGRRNTEAF